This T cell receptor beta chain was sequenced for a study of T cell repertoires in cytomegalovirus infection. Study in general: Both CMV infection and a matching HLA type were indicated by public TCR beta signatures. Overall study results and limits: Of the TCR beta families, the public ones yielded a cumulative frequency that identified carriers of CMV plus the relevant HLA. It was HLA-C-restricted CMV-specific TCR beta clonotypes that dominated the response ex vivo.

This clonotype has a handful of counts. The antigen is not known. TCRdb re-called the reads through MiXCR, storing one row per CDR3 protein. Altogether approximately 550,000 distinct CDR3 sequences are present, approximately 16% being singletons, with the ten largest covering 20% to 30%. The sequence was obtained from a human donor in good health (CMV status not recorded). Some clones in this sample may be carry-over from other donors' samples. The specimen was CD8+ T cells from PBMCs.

Here the CDR3 DNA reads TGCAGCGTTGCCCAGTCCTACGAGCAGTACTTC. Translation gives CSVAQSYEQYF. The V and J genes are TRBV29-1 and TRBJ2-7; D is unclear. V shed 4 bases and J shed 1 base, with 5 bases lying between them. The CDR3 is 11 amino acids. The germline V gene encodes CDR1 SQVTM and CDR2 ANQGSEA.